This TCR beta chain was captured in a study of shared clonotypes between healthy human individuals. For the study at large: Serving as donors were a couple of women and three men, whose ages spanned 18 to 49. Each donor had three CD4 naive, three CD4 memory, two CD8 naive and one CD8 memory plate.

Germline assignment: CDR1 WNHNN and CDR2 SYGVQD (reference sequence). The CDR3 is 12 amino acids. Trimming removed 2 bases at V and 6 bases at J, with 8 bases between. Template for every sorted-subset replicate PCR totaled around 210 ng DNA, tens of thousands of T cell genomes. Authors' data handling: Junction-only sequences produced by ImmunoSEQ had no quality scores, so filtering differed. The repertoire was sequenced with immunoSEQ multiplex PCR; TCRdb's copy has only in-frame clones and lacks some. V and J calls and clone size are copied from that table; D and trimming were computed from the DNA. The repertoire holds about 590,000 clones, with about 95% as singletons. Cells designated naive CD8 were CD45RO-negative and were positively selected for CCR7, with terminally differentiated effector memory CD45RA+ cells excluded. There are a few counts of this clone.

The genes are TRBV10-1 and TRBJ2-7; D remains unclear. What was sequenced was naive CD8+ T cells sorted from blood. This receptor was taken from a woman younger than 45 in good health. CDR3 in amino acids: CASSEGRGEQYF. CDR3 sequence (DNA): TGCGCCAGCAGTGAGGGACGTGGCGAGCAGTACTTC.